This entry describes one TCR beta chain. The sample is drawn from a study of neoadjuvant anti-PD-1 for oral cavity cancer. Repertoires were generated with immunoSEQ multiplex PCR, while TCRdb's copy carries only in-frame clones and drops some. Counted here are approximately 13,000 clones, about 60% occurring once; the ten biggest clones make up 2% to 2.5%. The CDR3 runs 13 residues. Germline values: CDR1 LNHNV, CDR2 YYDKDF (reference sequence). The V end lost 0 bases, the J end lost 7 bases, and 10 bases lay between the germline ends. The J gene is TRBJ2-7, the V gene TRBV15; D remains ambiguous. This sample comprised PBMCs, obtained before nivolumab (anti-PD-1) treatment. This clonotype was obtained from a person between 35 and 79 years old with oral cavity squamous cell carcinoma. The CDR3 DNA follows: TGTGCCACCAGCAGAGATCCGGCGAGGGAGCAGTACTTC. As protein: CATSRDPAREQYF.